This T cell receptor beta chain was found in a study of blood T cell repertoires in COVID-19. At the level of the study: Researchers got acute and convalescent COVID-19 samples from the United States, Italy and Spain. From T cells, B-cell-depleted T cells, or PBMCs came the material, which was cDNA or gDNA.

This CDR3 has 12 residues. From germline, CDR1 is MGHDK and CDR2 SYGVNS. V dropped 3 bases and J dropped 9 bases, with 11 bases sitting between them. Methods used by the authors: Quantification of nucleated cells was approximated via reference gene primer amplification. TCRdb's copy holds only in-frame clones and misses some; the assay was immunoSEQ multiplex PCR. V, J and clone size are taken as reported in that table, and D and trimming were inferred from the DNA itself. In the table there are about 50,000 clones, 84% of which are singletons. The chain has TRBV25-1 and TRBJ1-1; D is possibly TRBD1 (5 bases). The sample comprised peripheral blood. This TCR derives from a man in his sixties with acute or convalescent COVID-19. This chain's CDR3 is CASSDAQGKAFF. Here the CDR3 DNA reads TGTGCCAGCAGTGATGCCCAGGGAAAAGCTTTCTTT.